The present TCR beta chain was sequenced within a study of blood T cells in healthy people across ages. Trimming took 5 bases from V and 7 from J, leaving 10 bases between them. The CDR3 has 12 residues. In germline, CDR1 is MNHEY, CDR2 SVGEGT. PCR was performed a second time for about 7 to 11 cycles using a sample-barcoded 5' primer and a J-beta primer mix. In TCRdb, the 5' RACE reads were re-called with MiXCR into one record per CDR3 protein. Among 850,000 to 1,000,000 distinct CDR3 sequences listed, around 48% were seen once. The source of this sequence is a man aged 25 to 40 in good health. The specimen was blood. The J gene is TRBJ2-3, the V gene TRBV6-2 or TRBV6-3, with D perhaps matching TRBD2 (5 bases). In nucleotides, the CDR3 is TGTGCCAGCAGTCCTGACTATAATACGCAGTATTTT. It encodes CASSPDYNTQYF.